One sample yielded the 21 T cell receptor beta chains listed below, sequenced in a study of T cell changes during pregnancy in multiple sclerosis. Sequencing was performed with immunoSEQ multiplex PCR; in TCRdb, only in-frame clones are kept and a portion is missing. The sample contains approximately 30,000 clones, 89% of which appear only once. The sequencing here drew on CD4+ T cells from peripheral blood mononuclear cells, taken in the second trimester of pregnancy. These receptors were obtained from a female donor with multiple sclerosis, enrolled in a pregnancy study.

This chain connects TRBV9 to TRBJ2-1, with 9 nucleotides matching TRBD2. The V segment lost 1 base and the J segment 4 bases; nucleotides outside the gene matches: 9. The CDR3 consists of 17 residues. Germline CDR1 and CDR2: SGDLS and YYNGEE. CDR3 in DNA: TGTGCCAGCAGCGTAAGATGGAGCGGGGGGACTTACAATGAGCAGTTCTTC. Translation gives CASSVRWSGGTYNEQFF. Complete variable domain (other parts from reference TRBV9 and TRBJ2-1): DSGVTQTPKHLITATGQRVTLRCSPRSGDLSVYWYQQSLDQGLQFLIQYYNGEERAKGNILERFSAQQFPDLHSELNLSSLELGDSALYFCASSVRWSGGTYNEQFFGPGTRLTVL.

The V call is TRBV2, the J call TRBJ2-4, with 10 positions matching TRBD2. The CDR3 length is 14 residues. The V gene end was trimmed by 4 bases and the J gene end by 7 bases; junction bases not matched to a gene: 4. CDR1 and CDR2 (germline): SNHLY, FYNNEI. The CDR3 nucleotides read TGTGCCAGCAGTGGAGCGGGGGGGCGTAACATTCAGTACTTC. It specifies CASSGAGGRNIQYF.

The chain has TRBV10-1 and TRBJ2-7; TRBD1 matches at 10 bases. V dropped 6 bases and J dropped 3; count of bases not matched to a gene: 14. The CDR3 has 17 amino acids. Per the germline V gene, CDR1 is WNHNN and CDR2 is SYGVQD (reference sequence). The CDR3 is CASSPEAGQGGYYEQYF. CDR3 DNA: TGCGCCAGCAGCCCCGAGGCCGGACAGGGGGGATACTACGAGCAGTACTTC.

This clone came up a few times. The chain joins TRBV14 to TRBJ2-7; D perhaps matches TRBD2 (5 bases). CDR1 is SGHDN and CDR2 is FVKESK in the germline V gene. The V and J ends lost 4 bases and 2 bases respectively, with 12 bases between them. This CDR3 comprises 14 residues. This CDR3 is CASSRSGFPYEQYF. The CDR3 bases are TGTGCCAGCAGCCGCTCGGGATTCCCCTACGAGCAGTACTTC.

The chain is built from TRBV5-1 and TRBJ1-6, with D tentatively TRBD1 (5 bases). The germline gives CDR1 SGHRS, CDR2 YFSETQ. Deletions cut 1 base from V and 9 bases from J, with 11 bases between. The CDR3 runs 14 residues. The CDR3 DNA reads as TGCGCCAGCAGCTTGTGGCAGGGCGGTTCACCCCTCCACTTT. Amino acid sequence: CASSLWQGGSPLHF.

This clone was found once. V is TRBV9 and J is TRBJ2-1; D might be TRBD2 (5 bases). CDR3 length equals 13 residues. Germline-derived CDR1 and CDR2 are SGDLS and YYNGEE. Deletions cut 7 bases from V and 7 bases from J, with 15 bases between. CDR3 loop: CASDTGWGNEQFF. The CDR3, as DNA: TGTGCCAGCGACACGGGGTGGGGTAATGAGCAGTTCTTC.

The V call is TRBV18, the J call TRBJ2-3; 11 bases map to TRBD2. CDR3 size: 16 residues. Losses at the gene ends were 3 bases for V and 2 bases for J; bases not matched to a gene: 4. Germline V gene data show CDR1 as KGHSH and CDR2 as LQKENI. CDR3 loop: CASSPQTSGVTDTQYF. The DNA for the CDR3 is TGTGCCAGCTCACCCCAGACTAGCGGGGTCACAGATACGCAGTATTTT.

This chain uses TRBV6-1 with TRBJ1-1, with D unclear. Between the trimmed V and J ends, which lost 1 base and 2 bases, there was a span of 5 bases. Per the germline V gene, CDR1 is MNHNS and CDR2 is SASEGT. The CDR3 totals 13 residues. CDR3 loop: CASSEVANTEAFF. CDR3 DNA sequence: TGTGCCAGCAGTGAAGTGGCAAACACTGAAGCTTTCTTT.

The CDR3 is CASSRQGTNEKLFF. The CDR3 region has the DNA TGTGCCAGCTCACGACAGGGGACTAATGAAAAACTGTTTTTT. The gene calls are TRBV18 and TRBJ1-4; TRBD1 aligns across 8 bases. In germline, CDR1 is KGHSH, CDR2 LQKENI. Losses at the gene ends were 4 bases for V and 2 bases for J; bases not matched to a gene: 0. The length of the CDR3 is 14 residues.

The chain links TRBV13 to TRBJ2-7; TRBD2 aligns across 8 bases. The CDR3 consists of 14 residues. Trimming took 1 base from V and 7 from J; bases not matched to a gene: 6. Germline V gene data show CDR1 as PRHDT and CDR2 as FYEKMQ (reference sequence). The chain's CDR3 is CASSLVSERGEQYF. In DNA form, the CDR3 reads TGTGCCAGCAGCTTAGTATCGGAGCGGGGGGAGCAGTACTTC.

The J gene is TRBJ1-1, the V gene TRBV6-5, with D unresolved. This CDR3 has 15 residues. The germline V and J ends were trimmed by 6 bases and 0 bases, with 14 bases remaining between them. The germline V gene has CDR1 MNHEY and CDR2 SVGAGI. CDR3 loop: CASSLRSRVNTEAFF. DNA of the CDR3: TGTGCCAGCAGCCTCCGATCGCGAGTGAACACTGAAGCTTTCTTT.

This clone is judged medium-sized (0.01 to 0.1%). The gene calls are TRBV5-1 and TRBJ1-1; 9 bases map to TRBD1. The CDR3 runs to 13 residues. Germline V gene data show CDR1 as SGHRS and CDR2 as YFSETQ. After removal of 2 bases from V and 8 bases from J, the junction contained 4 bases not matched to a gene. The CDR3 coding sequence is TGCGCCAGCAGCTTCGGACAGGGGCGCGAAGCTTTCTTT. As protein: CASSFGQGREAFF.

The chain is built from TRBV4-3 and TRBJ2-7; D is unclear. Germline V gives CDR1 LGHNA, CDR2 YSLEER. V shed 3 bases and J shed 0 bases, with 6 bases lying between them. The CDR3 sequence is 13 residues long. CDR3 region: CASSQGFSYEQYF. The DNA for the CDR3 is TGCGCCAGCAGCCAGGGCTTCTCCTACGAGCAGTACTTC.

This clone was seen a handful of times. The chain recombines TRBV7-8 with TRBJ1-5; no clear D gene. Germline V gene data show CDR1 as SGHVS and CDR2 as FQNEAQ. This CDR3 has 13 amino acids. V shed 5 bases and J shed 6 bases, with 11 bases lying between them. The CDR3 is CASSPPGIQPQHF. Here the CDR3 DNA reads TGTGCCAGCAGCCCGCCGGGAATTCAGCCCCAGCATTTT.

As DNA, the CDR3 is TGTGCCAGCAGTTACGACAAGTCCACAGATACGCAGTATTTT. It specifies CASSYDKSTDTQYF. The rearrangement joins TRBV6-6 to TRBJ2-3; D is unclear. This CDR3 spans 14 amino acids. CDR1 MNHNY and CDR2 SVGAGI come from the germline V gene (reference sequence). Trimming took 2 bases from V and 2 from J, leaving 8 bases between them.

The CDR3 coding sequence is TGTGCCAGCTCTGATCTGGGGGGGCGTGAAAAACTGTTTTTT. This sequence encodes CASSDLGGREKLFF. V usage is TRBV2 and J usage is TRBJ1-4, with D maybe TRBD1 (6 bases). Germline CDR1 is SNHLY and CDR2 is FYNNEI. V was cut by 8 bases and J by 7 bases, with 17 bases left in between. CDR3 length equals 14 residues.

CDR3 loop: CASSAVSGGAQETQYF. The CDR3 DNA reads as TGTGCCAGCAGCGCAGTTAGCGGGGGGGCCCAAGAGACCCAGTACTTC. V gene TRBV7-6 combines with J gene TRBJ2-5; 11 positions match TRBD2. Germline V gene data show CDR1 as SGHVS and CDR2 as FNYEAQ. The CDR3 extends over 16 amino acids. Trimming at V came to 5 bases and at J to 1 base, leaving 6 bases not matched to a gene. The variable domain in full, completed from reference TRBV7-6 and TRBJ2-5, reads GAGVSQSPRYKVTKRGQDVALRCDPISGHVSLYWYRQALGQGPEFLTYFNYEAQQDKSGLPNDRFSAERPEGSISTLTIQRTEQRDSAMYRCASSAVSGGAQETQYFGPGTRLLVL.

V and J are TRBV19 and TRBJ2-6; TRBD1 matches 10 bases. V trimming: 8 bases; J trimming: 1 base; junction bases outside the gene matches: 8. The CDR3 loop spans 17 amino acids. The germline gives CDR1 LNHDA, CDR2 SQIVND (reference sequence). The CDR3 spells CASSKGQGVSGANVLTF. In DNA, the CDR3 is TGTGCCAGTTCTAAAGGACAGGGGGTATCTGGGGCCAACGTCCTGACTTTC.

The V and J genes are TRBV19 and TRBJ1-5, with a possible D match to TRBD1 (6 bases). Per germline, CDR1 LNHDA and CDR2 SQIVND (reference sequence). Trimming stripped 3 bases from V and 3 bases from J, with 9 bases between. The CDR3 covers 14 residues. CDR3 amino acids: CASSITGYNQPQHF. The CDR3, as DNA: TGTGCCAGTAGTATTACAGGGTACAATCAGCCCCAGCATTTT.

The rearrangement joins TRBV7-2 to TRBJ2-7; TRBD2 matches 10 bases. This CDR3 comprises 15 residues. Germline trimming cut 1 base from V and 2 bases from J; bases unmatched to any gene: 2. Germline lookup yields CDR1 SGHTA and CDR2 FQGNSA. CDR3 protein: CASSLVAGGAYEQYF. The CDR3 coding sequence is TGTGCCAGCAGCTTAGTAGCGGGGGGCGCCTACGAGCAGTACTTC. The full variable domain, its missing parts supplied by reference TRBV7-2 and TRBJ2-7, is GAGVSQSPSNKVTEKGKDVELRCDPISGHTALYWYRQSLGQGLEFLIYFQGNSAPDKSGLPSDRFSAERTGGSVSTLTIQRTQQEDSAVYLCASSLVAGGAYEQYFGPGTRLTVT.

The chain is built from TRBV2 and TRBJ2-1; 9 nucleotides align to TRBD2. Germline CDR1 SNHLY, CDR2 FYNNEI. The length of the CDR3 is 13 residues. After removal of 7 bases from V and 9 bases from J, the junction contained 7 bases not matched to a gene. DNA for the CDR3: TGTGCCAGCAACCTAGCGGGGTATAGTGAGCAGTTCTTC. Its protein is CASNLAGYSEQFF. Together with reference TRBV2 and TRBJ2-1, the CDR3 gives the full variable domain: EPEVTQTPSHQVTQMGQEVILRCVPISNHLYFYWYRQILGQKVEFLVSFYNNEISEKSEIFDDQFSVERPDGSNFTLKIRSTKLEDSAMYFCASNLAGYSEQFFGPGTRLTVL.